These T cell receptor beta chains were read from a single sample in a study of T cell responses to AZD1222 COVID-19 vaccine. Repertoires were generated with immunoSEQ multiplex PCR, while TCRdb's copy carries only in-frame clones and drops some. The sample has approximately 300,000 clones, 90% to 95% seen once; the top ten hold roughly 0.6%. The sample consisted of peripheral blood, taken 28 days after the second AZD1222 dose. The receptor source for this set is an adult who received the AZD1222 COVID-19 vaccine. CDR3s include the opening cysteine and the closing phenylalanine or tryptophan.

cdr3_length j_call v_call cdr3_aa
15 TRBJ1-1 TRBV15 CATNKGREMNTEAFF
17 TRBJ2-5 TRBV5-1 CASNPGASGGSQETQYF
16 TRBJ1-5 TRBV19 CASSRGRERANQPQHF
14 TRBJ2-5 TRBV7-3 CASSPGTGSKTQYF
11 TRBJ2-7 TRBV12-2 CASRNTYEQYF
13 TRBJ1-5 TRBV19 CASSKDSNQPQHF
16 TRBJ1-1 TRBV5-1 CASSLTVPGVNTEAFF
14 TRBJ1-4 TRBV28 CATCQGRPNEKLFF
14 TRBJ2-7 TRBV4-3 CASSEREGVYEQYF
17 TRBJ1-2 TRBV4-3 CASSQELTGTGGRGYTF
14 TRBJ2-5 TRBV2 CASRTRSYQETQYF
15 TRBJ2-3 TRBV3-1/TRBV3-2 CASSQDTSGRVTQYF
13 TRBJ1-2 TRBV7-8 CASSPGQGYGYTF
16 TRBJ1-6 TRBV6-4 CASSVPGAQYNSPLHF
16 TRBJ2-1 TRBV19 CASGPIRDSRYNEQFF
13 TRBJ2-7 TRBV3-1/TRBV3-2 CASSLPTSYEQYF
13 TRBJ2-1 TRBV12-3/TRBV12-4 CASSLTGTVEQFF
10 TRBJ2-7 TRBV20-1 CSARKDEQYF
14 TRBJ2-7 TRBV25-1 CASSGRGLFSEQYF
14 TRBJ2-3 TRBV9 CASSTSGYGDTQYF
14 TRBJ2-1 TRBV7-9 CASILSQTYGEQFF
13 TRBJ2-5 TRBV20-1 CSASDLGGETQYF
16 TRBJ1-6 TRBV5-1 CASTLSGSSYNSPLHF
18 TRBJ2-3 TRBV4-1 CASSQVRGGLLATDTQYF
14 TRBJ2-2 TRBV15 CATSRDLNTGELFF
16 TRBJ2-3 TRBV7-3 CASSLQGAGSTDTQYF